The rows below give T cell receptor beta chains drawn from one sample of a study of OX40 agonist ivuxolimab in advanced cancers. Sequenced by immunoSEQ multiplex PCR; TCRdb stores in-frame clones only, minus some. Here the sample spans tens of thousands of clones, 80% to 90% being singletons. The sequencing used CD4+ or CD8+ T cells sorted from blood, collected in a trial of the OX40 agonist ivuxolimab. These receptors came from an adult with an advanced solid tumor such as melanoma, head and neck, liver or kidney cancer. Each CDR3 is given with its conserved first and last residue. A D gene is named only where the DNA matches it firmly. Only some rows state a clone size, as once, few, many or a class for expanded clones.

TRBV10-1	.	TRBJ2-1	TRBD2	TGCGCCAGCAGTGGGGGACTAGCGTCAGAGCAGTTCTTC	CASSGGLASEQFF
TRBV12-5	few	TRBJ1-5	.	TGTGCTAGTTCCCAAATTAGCAATCAGCCCCAGCATTTT	CASSQISNQPQHF
TRBV7-9	.	TRBJ1-2	TRBD1	TGTGCCAGCAGCCAGGTGACAGGGGCAGGCAGTGGCGGCTACACCTTC	CASSQVTGAGSGGYTF
TRBV29-1	.	TRBJ1-3	.	TGCAGCGTCAGGGTGGGAGGAAACACCATATATTTT	CSVRVGGNTIYF
TRBV19	medium-sized	TRBJ1-2	TRBD1	TGTGCCAGTAGTACCGGGACAGGATATGGCTACACCTTC	CASSTGTGYGYTF
TRBV7-6	.	TRBJ2-7	.	TGTGCCAGCAGCCCCCTGGGCGGACTGACCCTATCGGAGCAGTACTTC	CASSPLGGLTLSEQYF
TRBV6-1	.	TRBJ2-5	.	TGTGCCAGCACCGAAAGGGAGACCCAGTACTTC	CASTERETQYF
TRBV5-1	.	TRBJ2-5	TRBD1	TGCGCCAGCAGCCCCGGGACAGGGGGTCAAGAGACCCAGTACTTC	CASSPGTGGQETQYF
TRBV5-7	.	TRBJ1-5	.	TGTGCCAGCAGCTTTAGAAGGTTCCATAGCAATCAGCCCCAGCATTTT	CASSFRRFHSNQPQHF
TRBV6-6	.	TRBJ1-6	.	TGTGCCAGCACAGATAACTCCTATAATTCACCCCTCCACTTT	CASTDNSYNSPLHF
TRBV10-3	.	TRBJ2-2	TRBD2	TGTGCCATCAGTGGGACTAGCGGGGGGGCCGGCACCGGGGAGCTGTTTTTT	CAISGTSGGAGTGELFF
TRBV6-1	.	TRBJ1-6	TRBD1	TGTGCCAGCAGTGTTTCTGCAGGGGGAGACCTGAATAATTCACCCCTCCACTTT	CASSVSAGGDLNNSPLHF
TRBV27	.	TRBJ2-7	TRBD2	TGTGCCAGCAGTCTTTCCCTAGGACTAGCGGCATGGGAGCAGTACTTC	CASSLSLGLAAWEQYF
TRBV5-1	.	TRBJ2-3	TRBD2	TGCGCCAGCAGCCCGCTGACTAGCGGGGACACAGATACGCAGTATTTT	CASSPLTSGDTDTQYF
TRBV4-1	.	TRBJ1-1	.	TGCGCCAGCAGCCTACGAGGGAGCCAACGGGGCACTGAAGCTTTCTTT	CASSLRGSQRGTEAFF
TRBV28	.	TRBJ1-2	.	TGTGCCAGCAGTTTCGAGGCGGCAGAGATCTATGGCTACACCTTC	CASSFEAAEIYGYTF
TRBV25-1	few	TRBJ1-2	TRBD1	TGTGCCAGCAAATCGGGACAGGGGAAATATGGCTACACCTTC	CASKSGQGKYGYTF
TRBV2	.	TRBJ1-5	.	TGTGCCAGCAGTGACAGCAATCAGCCCCAGCATTTT	CASSDSNQPQHF
TRBV7-2	.	TRBJ2-5	.	TGTGCCAGCAGCTTAGGTGGGGGCAAAGAGACCCAGTACTTC	CASSLGGGKETQYF
TRBV5-1	.	TRBJ1-1	.	TGCGCCAGCAGCTTGGCCGTGGGGGACACTGAAGCTTTCTTT	CASSLAVGDTEAFF
TRBV6-1	.	TRBJ1-1	.	TGTGCCAGTACAGAGAACACTGAAGCTTTCTTT	CASTENTEAFF
TRBV5-1	.	TRBJ2-1	TRBD1	TGCGCCAGCAGCCCTGGCCGAGGACAGGGCGACAATGAGCAGTTCTTC	CASSPGRGQGDNEQFF
TRBV7-9	.	TRBJ1-1	TRBD1	TGTGCCAGCAGCATTACAGGGGTGGGGAACACTGAAGCTTTCTTT	CASSITGVGNTEAFF
TRBV5-1	.	TRBJ2-5	TRBD2	TGCGCCAGCAGCGCCCAAACTAGCGGGGGGGCTGGGACCCAGTACTTC	CASSAQTSGGAGTQYF
TRBV6-1	once	TRBJ1-1	.	TGTGCCAGCAGTGAAGAACAGTTGAACACTGAAGCTTTCTTT	CASSEEQLNTEAFF
TRBV6-6	once	TRBJ2-7	.	TGTGCCAGCACCAAGAGTGACAGAGCCTACGAGCAGTACTTC	CASTKSDRAYEQYF
TRBV27	.	TRBJ2-1	.	TGTGCCAGCAGTTTGTCGCTGGGGCAGGCCTCCTACAATGAGCAGTTCTTC	CASSLSLGQASYNEQFF
TRBV5-1	.	TRBJ2-2	.	TGCGCCAGCAGCTTGGTCCCGGAAAACACCGGGGAGCTGTTTTTT	CASSLVPENTGELFF
TRBV7-7	.	TRBJ2-5	TRBD2	TGTGCCAGCAGCTTGAGGCTAGCGGGGACTCAAGAGACCCAGTACTTC	CASSLRLAGTQETQYF
TRBV9	.	TRBJ1-2	TRBD1	TGTGCCAGCAGCTCCGGACAGGGATCAAATGGCTACACCTTC	CASSSGQGSNGYTF
TRBV6-4	few	TRBJ2-1	.	TGTGCCAGCAGTGACTCGAGTCGGAGGGGGCGGAATGAGCAGTTCTTC	CASSDSSRRGRNEQFF
TRBV5-1	.	TRBJ1-3	TRBD1	TGCGCCAGCAGCCAGGGGGGAAGTGGAAACACCATATATTTT	CASSQGGSGNTIYF
TRBV19	once	TRBJ2-5	.	TGTGCCAGTAGCCGACCGGCGCAAGAGACCCAGTACTTC	CASSRPAQETQYF
TRBV5-1	.	TRBJ1-2	.	TGCGCCAGCGCCCCCGACCGGTATGACAGTCACTATGGCTACACCTTC	CASAPDRYDSHYGYTF
TRBV5-5	.	TRBJ1-4	.	TGTGCCAGCAGCTTGGGGACCAGGGAGGTGGCTAATGAAAAACTGTTTTTT	CASSLGTREVANEKLFF
TRBV11-2	.	TRBJ2-7	.	TGTGCCAGCAGCTTATCCGGGCCGTGGACCTACGAGCAGTACTTC	CASSLSGPWTYEQYF
TRBV9	.	TRBJ2-2	.	TGTGCCAGCAGGGACGGTCACACCGGGGAGCTGTTTTTT	CASRDGHTGELFF
TRBV5-4	.	TRBJ2-1	.	TGTGCCAGCTCCCGGTGGGCAGAAAACAATGAGCAGTTCTTC	CASSRWAENNEQFF
TRBV7-8	few	TRBJ2-7	TRBD1	TGTGCCAGCAGCTCCACAGGGGACGAGCAGTACTTC	CASSSTGDEQYF
TRBV14	once	TRBJ2-5	TRBD2	TGTGCCAGCAGCCCCCCGGGAGGGACCCGCGTGCAAGAGACCCAGTACTTC	CASSPPGGTRVQETQYF
TRBV5-5	.	TRBJ2-7	.	TGTGCCAGCAGCTTGGAGGTCAGCTCCTACGAGCAGTACTTC	CASSLEVSSYEQYF
TRBV11-2	.	TRBJ1-2	.	TGTGCCAGCAGCTCGAACACCATAGGCGGCTACACCTTC	CASSSNTIGGYTF
TRBV11-3	.	TRBJ2-3	.	TGTGCCAGCAGCTTGACTAGGGGTTCAGATACGCAGTATTTT	CASSLTRGSDTQYF
TRBV7-2	.	TRBJ2-5	TRBD2	TGTGCCAGCAGCTTGCGGGGGCAAGAGACCCAGTACTTC	CASSLRGQETQYF
TRBV5-1	.	TRBJ1-4	TRBD1	TGCGCCAGCAGCCAGGGGGCGGGTGAATATGAAAAACTGTTTTTT	CASSQGAGEYEKLFF